A single sample gave rise to the 21 T cell receptor beta chains below, sequenced in a study of shared clonotypes between healthy human individuals. The data were produced by immunoSEQ multiplex PCR, yet TCRdb's version contains in-frame clones alone and is incomplete. The table lists roughly 1,600,000 clones, 98% of them singletons, with 0.36% in the top ten. Sequences were obtained from naive CD4+ T cells sorted from blood. Subset in this sample: CD45RA+ positively selected. The receptors come from a man between 25 and 39 years old in good health.

As for this clone: The sample holds other DNA sequences that translate to the same CDR3. This chain connects TRBV2 to TRBJ2-5; tentatively, D is TRBD2 (5 bases). The CDR3 runs to 13 residues. The germline V and J ends were trimmed by 5 bases and 2 bases, with 9 bases remaining between them. The germline V gene has CDR1 SNHLY and CDR2 FYNNEI. The chain's CDR3 is CASSRDVQETQYF. The CDR3 DNA follows: TGTGCCAGCAGTCGGGATGTTCAAGAGACCCAGTACTTC.

The chain joins TRBV7-9 to TRBJ2-1; 9 nucleotides line up with TRBD2. This CDR3 is built from 18 residues. Germline CDR1 reads SEHNR; CDR2 reads FQNEAQ (reference sequence). The V gene end was trimmed by 5 bases and the J gene end by 1 base; junction bases not matched to a gene: 12. The CDR3 DNA follows: TGTGCCAGCAGCACTTACCGGACTAGCGATGCATCCTACAATGAGCAGTTCTTC. Its protein product is CASSTYRTSDASYNEQFF. Supplemented by reference TRBV7-9 and TRBJ2-1, the full variable domain reads DTGVSQNPRHKITKRGQNVTFRCDPISEHNRLYWYRQTLGQGPEFLTYFQNEAQLEKSRLLSDRFSAERPKGSFSTLEIQRTEQGDSAMYLCASSTYRTSDASYNEQFFGPGTRLTVL.

The J gene is TRBJ2-1, the V gene TRBV11-2; a possible D gene is TRBD2 (5 bases). V gave up 0 bases and J gave up 7 bases, with 22 bases separating them. The germline V gene encodes CDR1 SGHAT and CDR2 FQNNGV. CDR3 length equals 18 residues. DNA of the CDR3: TGTGCCAGCAGCTTAGATCCCTGGACGGGCCTCAGAGGGAATGAGCAGTTCTTC. It yields the protein CASSLDPWTGLRGNEQFF.

The genes are TRBV19 and TRBJ2-7; 7 nucleotides line up with TRBD1. The CDR3 has 15 residues. CDR1 is LNHDA, CDR2 SQIVND, per germline (reference sequence). V shed 6 bases and J 4 bases; nucleotides not matched to a gene: 12. CDR3 sequence: CASSMRQGMGYEQYF. CDR3 bases: TGTGCCAGTAGCATGAGACAGGGTATGGGTTACGAGCAGTACTTC. Full variable domain (rest looked up from reference TRBV19 and TRBJ2-7): DGGITQSPKYLFRKEGQNVTLSCEQNLNHDAMYWYRQDPGQGLRLIYYSQIVNDFQKGDIAEGYSVSREKKESFPLTVTSAQKNPTAFYLCASSMRQGMGYEQYFGPGTRLTVT.

The rearrangement uses TRBV25-1 and TRBJ2-1; D is uncertain. The CDR3 covers 12 residues. In germline, CDR1 is MGHDK, CDR2 SYGVNS. The V end was cut by 3 bases, the J end by 10 bases, with 10 bases between. The chain's CDR3 is CASSDLRGEQFF. The CDR3 DNA sequence: TGTGCCAGCAGTGATTTGAGAGGAGAGCAGTTCTTC.

This chain joins TRBV27 and TRBJ2-5; D is possibly TRBD2 (6 bases). Per the germline V gene, CDR1 is MNHEY and CDR2 is SMNVEV (reference sequence). There are 16 residues in the CDR3. Trimming shortened V by 5 bases and J by 3 bases, and 19 bases separated the two germline ends. DNA of the CDR3: TGTGCCAGCAGTCGATGGGAGGTGGGCTTGAAAGAGACCCAGTACTTC. It translates to CASSRWEVGLKETQYF.

The genes are TRBV16 and TRBJ1-1, with TRBD1 identical over 9 bases. Germline values: CDR1 KGHSY, CDR2 FQNENV. Losses at the gene ends were 4 bases for V and 4 bases for J; bases not matched to a gene: 7. The CDR3 has 15 residues. The CDR3, as DNA: TGTGCCAGCAGCCGTGGGACAGGGCGAATCACTGAAGCTTTCTTT. Translated: CASSRGTGRITEAFF.

The V and J genes are TRBV28 and TRBJ1-4; 12 positions match TRBD1. Trimming took 5 bases from V and 5 from J; bases not matched to a gene: 6. In germline, CDR1 is MDHEN, CDR2 SYDVKM. The CDR3 runs 16 residues. This chain's CDR3 is CASSGTGGPMNEKLFF. The CDR3 DNA reads as TGTGCCAGCAGTGGGACAGGGGGCCCAATGAATGAAAAACTGTTTTTT.

This clone appeared once. The V and J genes are TRBV9 and TRBJ2-7; 9 nucleotides align to TRBD2. Trimming removed 4 bases from V and 3 bases from J; junction bases left unmatched: 14. Germline V gene data show CDR1 as SGDLS and CDR2 as YYNGEE. The CDR3 covers 17 residues. The CDR3: CASSPGGLAGFSYEQYF. For the CDR3, the DNA is TGTGCCAGCAGCCCAGGTGGGCTAGCGGGATTCAGCTACGAGCAGTACTTC.

The chain joins TRBV7-8 to TRBJ1-1; D is ambiguous. This CDR3 comprises 15 residues. Germline CDR1 and CDR2: SGHVS and FQNEAQ. Trimming shortened V by 5 bases and J by 0 bases, and 13 bases separated the two germline ends. The CDR3 protein is CASSPSPRLNTEAFF. The CDR3 region has the DNA TGTGCCAGCAGCCCCTCTCCCAGATTGAACACTGAAGCTTTCTTT.

The rearrangement uses TRBV29-1 and TRBJ2-7; tentatively, D is TRBD2 (6 bases). Trimming removed 4 bases at V and 7 bases at J, with 14 bases between. This CDR3 spans 12 amino acids. CDR1 is SQVTM, CDR2 ANQGSEA, per germline. The CDR3 spells CSVAGGLGEQYF. Written as DNA, the CDR3 is TGCAGCGTTGCCGGGGGTCTTGGAGAGCAGTACTTC.

The V gene is TRBV19, the J gene TRBJ1-3; D possibly corresponds to TRBD1 (6 bases). The CDR3 is made up of 15 amino acids. The V gene lost 6 bases and the J gene lost 0 bases, with 12 bases spanning the gap. The germline gives CDR1 LNHDA, CDR2 SQIVND (reference sequence). The CDR3 reads CASSVGGLSGNTIYF. In DNA, the CDR3 is TGTGCCAGTAGCGTCGGGGGGCTCTCTGGAAACACCATATATTTT.

This chain connects TRBV5-4 to TRBJ1-2; tentative D call: TRBD1 (6 bases). V was trimmed by 0 bases and J by 6 bases, leaving 12 bases between them. Germline V CDR1 and CDR2: SGHNT, YYREEE (reference sequence). The CDR3 covers 14 residues. CDR3 region: CASSLAPGADGYTF. For the CDR3, the DNA is TGTGCCAGCAGCTTGGCCCCAGGGGCTGATGGCTACACCTTC.

This chain joins TRBV9 and TRBJ1-2, with TRBD1 identical over 7 bases. Germline CDR1 and CDR2: SGDLS and YYNGEE. The ends lost 4 bases at V and 2 bases at J; junction bases unmatched: 8. This CDR3 is 15 amino acids long. The CDR3 DNA reads as TGTGCCAGCAGCCCGCGGGACAGTCGCAACTATGGCTACACCTTC. This translates into CASSPRDSRNYGYTF.

This chain links TRBV27 with TRBJ2-1, with TRBD1 identical over 9 bases. Germline CDR1 and CDR2: MNHEY and SMNVEV (reference sequence). Germline trimming cut 6 bases from V and 9 bases from J; bases unmatched to any gene: 12. The CDR3 is made up of 15 amino acids. The CDR3 region is CASSEYGTGRAEQFF. CDR3 bases: TGTGCCAGCAGCGAGTACGGGACAGGGAGGGCTGAGCAGTTCTTC.

The rearrangement links TRBV28 to TRBJ1-2, with TRBD1 as a possible D gene (5 bases). Germline V lookup: CDR1 MDHEN, CDR2 SYDVKM. V was shortened by 3 bases and J by 8 bases, with 16 bases between the two germline ends. The CDR3 is 14 residues long. This CDR3 reads CASSFRGLGSGYTF. In nucleotides, the CDR3 is TGTGCCAGCAGTTTTCGGGGCCTGGGGAGCGGCTACACCTTC.

The genes are TRBV15 and TRBJ2-1, with 9 bases that match TRBD2. This CDR3 contains 17 residues. Germline trimming cut 3 bases from V and 7 bases from J; bases unmatched to any gene: 13. From germline, CDR1 is LNHNV and CDR2 YYDKDF (reference sequence). The CDR3: CATSRGGRAGGRNEQFF. The CDR3 coding sequence is TGTGCCACCAGCAGGGGGGGTCGAGCGGGAGGAAGGAATGAGCAGTTCTTC.

The V gene is TRBV9, the J gene TRBJ2-6, with 8 bases matching TRBD1. The CDR3 length is 18 residues. The germline V gene encodes CDR1 SGDLS and CDR2 YYNGEE. After removal of 2 bases from V and 0 bases from J, the junction contained 7 bases not matched to a gene. CDR3 sequence: CASSVTGESSSGANVLTF. CDR3 coding DNA: TGTGCCAGCAGCGTGACAGGGGAATCGTCCTCTGGGGCCAACGTCCTGACTTTC.

The chain links TRBV7-2 to TRBJ1-5; D remains ambiguous. Between the trimmed V and J ends, which lost 5 bases and 0 bases, there was a span of 11 bases. The CDR3 sequence is 15 residues long. Germline V gives CDR1 SGHTA, CDR2 FQGNSA. The chain's CDR3 is CASSITVYSNQPQHF. CDR3 coding DNA: TGTGCCAGCAGCATAACAGTTTATAGCAATCAGCCCCAGCATTTT. Based on the CDR3 plus reference TRBV7-2 and TRBJ1-5, the full variable domain is GAGVSQSPSNKVTEKGKDVELRCDPISGHTALYWYRQSLGQGLEFLIYFQGNSAPDKSGLPSDRFSAERTGGSVSTLTIQRTQQEDSAVYLCASSITVYSNQPQHFGDGTRLSIL.

This clone was recorded once. V and J are TRBV27 and TRBJ1-4; no definite D call. This CDR3 is 13 amino acids long. CDR1 MNHEY and CDR2 SMNVEV come from the germline V gene (reference sequence). V was cut by 4 bases and J by 0 bases, with 3 bases left in between. The DNA of the CDR3 is TGTGCCAGCAGTTCGCCAACTAATGAAAAACTGTTTTTT. Its translation is CASSSPTNEKLFF.

The chain carries TRBV6-5 and TRBJ1-2; no clear D gene. From germline, CDR1 is MNHEY and CDR2 SVGAGI. The CDR3 extends over 11 amino acids. Trimming cost V 6 bases and J 7 bases, with 9 bases left between them. CDR3 protein: CASRYKAGYTF. The CDR3 DNA follows: TGTGCCAGCAGGTACAAGGCTGGCTACACCTTC.